The 22 T cell receptor beta chains given below trace back to one sample, sequenced in a study of CD8 T cells in ankylosing spondylitis. Overall study findings and caveats: There was a TCR beta motif, made of fewer than 10 highly homologous variants, that appeared characteristic of ankylosing spondylitis blood.

Their target antigens are unknown. TCRdb reanalysed the 5' RACE reads using MiXCR and keeps one entry per CDR3 protein. The sample holds under 450,000 distinct CDR3 sequences; roughly 15% are singletons and the top ten take approximately 0.97%. The sequenced sample was blood, either unsorted or a sorted T cell fraction (not recorded which). Every receptor here comes from a male donor with ankylosing spondylitis.

The J gene is TRBJ2-3, the V gene TRBV3-1; 7 bases are a match to TRBD2. The CDR3 is made up of 20 amino acids. Germline-derived CDR1 and CDR2 are LGHDT and YNNKEL (reference sequence). V was pared by 1 base and J by 0 bases, with 16 bases of the junction left unmatched. The CDR3 spells CASSQGIGGGAKTSTDTQYF. As DNA, the CDR3 is TGTGCCAGCAGCCAAGGGATCGGCGGGGGTGCTAAAACTAGCACAGATACGCAGTATTTT.

The chain uses TRBV4-1 and TRBJ2-1; 12 bases match TRBD2. CDR1 is MGHRA and CDR2 is YSYEKL in the germline V gene. With 2 bases clipped from V and 9 bases from J, the junction kept 8 bases outside the gene matches. CDR3 length: 16 residues. The CDR3 sequence is CASSQMTSGRVGEQFF. CDR3 coding DNA: TGCGCCAGCAGCCAAATGACTAGCGGGAGAGTAGGTGAGCAGTTCTTC.

This clonotype was found a few times. The chain carries TRBV6-5 and TRBJ2-7, with D possibly being TRBD1 (5 bases). Germline CDR1 is MNHEY and CDR2 is SVGAGI. CDR3 length: 11 residues. The V gene lost 7 bases and the J gene lost 11 bases, with 15 bases spanning the gap. The CDR3, as DNA: TGTGCCAGCATGGGGCGGAACTGGGAGTACTTC. Protein: CASMGRNWEYF.

The V call is TRBV29-1, the J call TRBJ2-3; D remains unclear. The CDR3 has 16 amino acids. Trimming pared 4 bases from V and 0 bases from J, leaving 17 bases between. The germline gives CDR1 SQVTM, CDR2 ANQGSEA. CDR3 DNA: TGCAGCGTTGGGGCCACGGAGTCCACTAGCACAGATACGCAGTATTTT. It encodes CSVGATESTSTDTQYF.

The rearrangement uses TRBV3-1 and TRBJ1-2; D unresolved. The CDR3 extends over 12 amino acids. Trimming stripped 5 bases from V and 8 bases from J, with 12 bases between. CDR1 and CDR2 from the germline V gene are LGHDT and YNNKEL (reference sequence). For the CDR3, the DNA is TGTGCCAGCAGCGCTGGGATGCGGGGCTACACCTTC. The encoded protein is CASSAGMRGYTF.

The DNA for the CDR3 is TGCGCCAGCAGCTTGGAGGGCAGGCAGACCTCTGGAAACACCATATATTTT. As protein: CASSLEGRQTSGNTIYF. The chain recombines TRBV5-1 with TRBJ1-3; D gene ambiguous. Trimming pared 0 bases from V and 0 bases from J, leaving 13 bases between. CDR1 is SGHRS and CDR2 is YFSETQ in the germline V gene. There are 17 residues in the CDR3.

The chain has TRBV21-1 and TRBJ1-6. TRBV21-1 is reported as a pseudogene. The CDR3 is 17 residues long. CDR3 in amino acids: CASSKGPGASYNSPLHF. In nucleotides, the CDR3 is TGTGCCAGCAGCAAAGGGCCGGGTGCCTCCTATAATTCACCCCTCCACTTT.

This sequence joins TRBV7-2 and TRBJ1-1, with TRBD1 matching over 10 bases. CDR1 SGHTA and CDR2 FQGNSA come from the germline V gene. V lost 4 bases, J lost 4 bases, and 3 bases stayed unmatched. The CDR3 spans 14 residues. The CDR3 DNA is TGTGCCAGCAGCTCGGACAGGGGGACCACTGAAGCTTTCTTT. This sequence encodes CASSSDRGTTEAFF.

This clonotype was observed a handful of times. The J gene is TRBJ2-2, the V gene TRBV20-1; D is possibly TRBD2 (5 bases). This CDR3 comprises 16 residues. The ends were cut back, 1 base at V and 4 bases at J, with 16 bases in the middle. Germline loops: CDR1 DFQATT, CDR2 SNEGSKA (reference sequence). The CDR3 region is CSARGGGSLPTGELFF. Here the CDR3 DNA reads TGCAGTGCTAGAGGAGGCGGGTCTCTCCCCACCGGGGAGCTGTTTTTT.

V is TRBV20-1 and J is TRBJ2-5; TRBD2 matches at 7 bases. The CDR3 extends over 13 amino acids. CDR1 DFQATT and CDR2 SNEGSKA come from the germline V gene (reference sequence). The CDR3 loop is CSPGRGIQETQYF. CDR3 coding DNA: TGCAGCCCTGGGCGGGGGATCCAAGAGACCCAGTACTTC.

This clonotype was picked up a small number of times. The chain recombines TRBV29-1 with TRBJ2-7, with D tentatively TRBD1 (6 bases). Germline values: CDR1 SQVTM, CDR2 ANQGSEA. Trimming shortened V by 8 bases and J by 6 bases, and 14 bases separated the two germline ends. CDR3 length equals 11 residues. The CDR3 DNA is TGCAGCACCTATTCCAGGGGCGAGCAGTACTTC. It is translated as CSTYSRGEQYF.

The chain employs TRBV12-5 and TRBJ1-6; 9 nucleotides line up with TRBD1. With 1 base clipped from V and 6 bases from J, the junction kept 1 base outside the gene matches. The CDR3 sequence is 15 residues long. CDR1 is LGHNT, CDR2 FRNRAP, per germline. CDR3 coding DNA: TGTGCTAGTGGTTTGGCGACAGGGGGTAATTCACCCCTCCACTTT. It specifies CASGLATGGNSPLHF.

The rearrangement links TRBV19 to TRBJ1-2, with D uncertain. Germline-derived CDR1 and CDR2 are LNHDA and SQIVND (reference sequence). This CDR3 has 13 residues. V was shortened by 3 bases and J by 6 bases, with 11 bases between the two germline ends. CDR3 sequence (DNA): TGTGCCAGTAGTATCGGGCAGCTCGATGGCTACACCTTC. Translated: CASSIGQLDGYTF.

This clonotype was seen a few times. The CDR3 DNA follows: TGCAGTGCCCGTAGCGGGAGAGGCTTGAATGAGCAGTTCTTC. The encoded protein is CSARSGRGLNEQFF. The chain couples TRBV20-1 to TRBJ2-1, with 9 positions matching TRBD2. CDR3 length: 14 amino acids. Trimming at V came to 6 bases and at J to 7 bases, leaving 10 bases not matched to a gene. Germline V CDR1 and CDR2: DFQATT, SNEGSKA (reference sequence).

The chain has TRBV11-2 and TRBJ2-3; 14 bases align to TRBD2. Germline CDR1 is SGHAT and CDR2 is FQNNGV. The ends lost 0 bases at V and 0 bases at J; junction bases unmatched: 20. The length of the CDR3 is 24 residues. CDR3 sequence: CASSLDRGLAGEEPRGPSTDTQYF. The CDR3 bases are TGTGCCAGCAGCTTAGATCGGGGACTAGCGGGAGAGGAACCCAGGGGCCCTAGCACAGATACGCAGTATTTT.

This clonotype was counted between two and nine times. The V and J genes are TRBV27 and TRBJ2-2; D is ambiguous. This CDR3 is 14 amino acids long. The V end lost 2 bases, the J end lost 4 bases, and 8 bases lay between the germline ends. Germline V lookup: CDR1 MNHEY, CDR2 SMNVEV (reference sequence). The CDR3 region is CASSLAQSTGELFF. The CDR3 DNA sequence: TGTGCCAGCAGTTTAGCACAGAGCACCGGGGAGCTGTTTTTT.

The sample holds a few counts of this clonotype. This chain joins TRBV30 and TRBJ1-6; 8 nucleotides align to TRBD1. Per the germline V gene, CDR1 is GTSNPN and CDR2 is SVGIG (reference sequence). V shed 2 bases, J shed 7 bases, and the junction held 4 bases outside the gene matches. This CDR3 comprises 14 residues. The CDR3 nucleotides are TGTGCCTGGAGTTCCACAGGGGGGAATTCACCCCTCCACTTT. Translation gives CAWSSTGGNSPLHF.

This chain connects TRBV5-1 to TRBJ1-1; maybe TRBD1 (5 bases). Germline CDR1 reads SGHRS; CDR2 reads YFSETQ. V was shortened by 0 bases and J by 5 bases, with 14 bases between the two germline ends. This CDR3 comprises 15 residues. CDR3 protein: CASSLEAGRGTEAFF. For the CDR3, the DNA is TGCGCCAGCAGCTTGGAGGCAGGGAGGGGTACTGAAGCTTTCTTT.

This clonotype was picked up a small number of times. Written as DNA, the CDR3 is TGTGCCACCAGCAGAGGCGGGGGGAACACTGAAGCTTTCTTT. Amino acids: CATSRGGGNTEAFF. The chain is built from TRBV15 and TRBJ1-1; D possibly corresponds to TRBD1 (5 bases). The CDR3 is 14 residues long. CDR1 and CDR2 from the germline V gene are LNHNV and YYDKDF (reference sequence). V gave up 1 base and J gave up 1 base, with 7 bases separating them.

This clonotype occurred many times. The chain couples TRBV12-3 or TRBV12-4 to TRBJ2-1, with 8 bases lining up with TRBD2. CDR3 length: 13 amino acids. The V segment lost 8 bases and the J segment 8 bases; nucleotides outside the gene matches: 8. CDR3 loop: CASYRLAPDEQFF. In DNA, the CDR3 is TGTGCCAGCTATCGACTAGCGCCAGATGAGCAGTTCTTC.

There are a few counts of this clonotype. V and J are TRBV27 and TRBJ2-7, with D possibly being TRBD1 or TRBD2 (5 bases each). The CDR3 extends over 17 amino acids. CDR1 is MNHEY and CDR2 is SMNVEV in the germline V gene (reference sequence). V was trimmed by 5 bases and J by 3 bases, leaving 23 bases between them. This chain's CDR3 is CASSPYSGLPDGYEQYF. The CDR3 nucleotides are TGTGCCAGCAGTCCGTATTCGGGGCTCCCAGACGGCTACGAGCAGTACTTC.

The rearrangement joins TRBV6-5 to TRBJ1-3; D is perhaps TRBD1 (6 bases). Trimming took 4 bases from V and 1 from J, leaving 11 bases between them. This CDR3 comprises 15 residues. CDR1 MNHEY and CDR2 SVGAGI come from the germline V gene. CDR3 sequence: CASSSGTSSGNTIYF. CDR3 in DNA: TGTGCCAGCAGTTCGGGGACATCTTCTGGAAACACCATATATTTT.